The T cell receptor (beta chain) described here comes from a study of blood T cell repertoires in COVID-19. Participants' reported clinical history set cohort assignment. Repertoires were generated with immunoSEQ multiplex PCR, while TCRdb's copy carries only in-frame clones and drops some. There are 200,000 to 250,000 clones in the sample; approximately 80% occur only once, and 3% to 4% lies in the top ten. From germline, CDR1 is MNHEY and CDR2 SMNVEV (reference sequence). Trimming pared 5 bases from V and 7 bases from J, leaving 20 bases between. The CDR3 totals 16 residues. Sequencing was carried out using PBMCs or T cells enriched from blood (not recorded which). The V and J genes are TRBV27 and TRBJ1-4, with D perhaps matching TRBD1 (5 bases). The TCR originated in a woman between 55 and 75 years old who had recovered from COVID-19. The CDR3 loop is CASSKQPGSFGEKLFF. Written as DNA, the CDR3 is TGTGCCAGCAGTAAGCAACCAGGGTCTTTTGGTGAAAAACTGTTTTTT.